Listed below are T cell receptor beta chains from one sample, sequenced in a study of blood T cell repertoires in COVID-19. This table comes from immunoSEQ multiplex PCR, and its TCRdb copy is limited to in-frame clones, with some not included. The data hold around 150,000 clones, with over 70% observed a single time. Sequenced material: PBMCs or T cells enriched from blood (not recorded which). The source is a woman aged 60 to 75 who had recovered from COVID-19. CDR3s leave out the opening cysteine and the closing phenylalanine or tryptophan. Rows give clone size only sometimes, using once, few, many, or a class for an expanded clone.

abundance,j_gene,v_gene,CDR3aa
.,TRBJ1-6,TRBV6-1,ASSEGVRGGGMH
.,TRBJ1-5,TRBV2,ASSATGGNQPQH
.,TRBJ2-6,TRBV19,ASRLDYSGANVLT
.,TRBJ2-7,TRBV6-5,ASSYSRAGEGEQY
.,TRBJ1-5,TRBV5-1,ASLNQPQH
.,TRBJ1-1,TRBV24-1,ATSVIRQGKAF
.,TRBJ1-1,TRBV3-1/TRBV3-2,ASSLGQGNTEAF
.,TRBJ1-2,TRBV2,ASSENLCT
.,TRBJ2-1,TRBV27,ASSLTTGGDYNEQF
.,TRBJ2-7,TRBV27,ASSPLAGEGLVYEQY
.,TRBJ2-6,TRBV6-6,ASSYEASGANVLT
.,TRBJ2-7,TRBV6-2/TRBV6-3,ASSYSSVYGTAYEQY
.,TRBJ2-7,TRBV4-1,ASSQEGRFEQY
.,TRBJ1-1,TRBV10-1,ASSAHRGTGEAF
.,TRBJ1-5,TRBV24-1,ATSARGSNQPQH
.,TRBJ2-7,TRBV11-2,ASSLGYGESEQY
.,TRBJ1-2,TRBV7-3,ASSLYPGGNYGYT
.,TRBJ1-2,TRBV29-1,SVVPPGGYNYGYT
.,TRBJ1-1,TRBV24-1,ATSDWDSTEAF
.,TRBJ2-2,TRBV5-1,ASSLDTNTGELF
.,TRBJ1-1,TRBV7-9,ASSLLVRMNTEAF
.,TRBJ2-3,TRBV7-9,ASSSAGGRTDTQY
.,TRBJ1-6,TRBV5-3,ARMNSEGGSPLH
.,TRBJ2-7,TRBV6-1,ASSEGLDFRGEQY
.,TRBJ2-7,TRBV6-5,ASSSPGLAGYEQY
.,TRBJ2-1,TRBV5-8,ASSPGQALYNEQF
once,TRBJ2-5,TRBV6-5,ASSPSQMYQETQY
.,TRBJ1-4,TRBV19,ASIPGRGSTNEKLF
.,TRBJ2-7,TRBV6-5,ASSTRDRAYEQY
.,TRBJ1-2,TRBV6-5,ASSYGGGYT
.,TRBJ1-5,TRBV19,ASSVGTNNQPQH
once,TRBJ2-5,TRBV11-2,ASSPRLAGGPETQY
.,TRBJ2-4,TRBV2,ASSELRSGTDPRGIQY
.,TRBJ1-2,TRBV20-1,SAVRDGGYT
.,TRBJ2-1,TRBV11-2,ASSFVGGEQF
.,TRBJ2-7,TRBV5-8,ASSPSYEQY
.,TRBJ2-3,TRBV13,ASDHRLLDTQY
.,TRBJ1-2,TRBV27,ASSPQGPGYGYT
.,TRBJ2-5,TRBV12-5,ASTQDQETQY
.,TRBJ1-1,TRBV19,ARPRGYTGTEAF
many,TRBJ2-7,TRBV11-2,ASSLVGGQYEQY
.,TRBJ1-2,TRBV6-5,ASRGGGNYGYT
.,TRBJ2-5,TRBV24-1,ATSDLNGGSAETQY
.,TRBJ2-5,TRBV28,ASSRHNLQDHQETQY
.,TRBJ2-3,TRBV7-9,ASSSGVSTDTQY
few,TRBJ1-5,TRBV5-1,ASSFGPGQGSFGNQPQH
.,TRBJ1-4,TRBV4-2,ASSQEGTGRAEKLF
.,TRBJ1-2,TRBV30,AWIIQDGFGGYT
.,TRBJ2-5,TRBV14,ASSPGQTMETQY
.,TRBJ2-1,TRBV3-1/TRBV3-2,ASSHSGTSAYNEQF
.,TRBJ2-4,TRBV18,ASSREGTGGTKNIQY
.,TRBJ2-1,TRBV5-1,ASRSTSGVNEQF